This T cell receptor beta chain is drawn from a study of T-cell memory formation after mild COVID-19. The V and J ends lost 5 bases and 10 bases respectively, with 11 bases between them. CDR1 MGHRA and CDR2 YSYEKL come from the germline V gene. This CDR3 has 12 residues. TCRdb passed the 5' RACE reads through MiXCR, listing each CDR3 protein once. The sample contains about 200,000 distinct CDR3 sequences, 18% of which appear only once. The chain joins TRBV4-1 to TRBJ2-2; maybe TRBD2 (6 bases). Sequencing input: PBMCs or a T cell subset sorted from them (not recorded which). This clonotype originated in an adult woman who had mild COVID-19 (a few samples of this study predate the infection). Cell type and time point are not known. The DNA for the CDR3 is TGCGCCAGCAGCGCGCGGCGGGAGGAGCTGTTTTTT. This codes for CASSARREELFF.